This record concerns one T cell receptor beta chain sequence. The target antigen is unknown. The data are from a study of monozygotic twins with inflammatory bowel disease. General study results and limits: Similarity of repertoires did not differ between concordant and discordant twins, possibly from limited power. Among IBD patients, fewer clonotypes were shared with others than among healthy twins, especially with disease activity.

Germline CDR1 is LNHDA and CDR2 is SQIVND (reference sequence). The CDR3 runs 15 residues. TCRdb reanalyzed the 5' RACE reads and collapses them to one entry per CDR3 protein, without DNA. The sample holds approximately 110,000 distinct CDR3 sequences. Collection yielded 2 to 2.5 ml of blood per donor. This sequence joins TRBV19 and TRBJ2-1; TCRdb's D call of TRBD1 is untestable without DNA. The receptor comes from a human donor with ulcerative colitis or Crohn's disease, or a healthy co-twin of an affected twin (not recorded which). Sample: blood. The CDR3 region is CASSTGTSAYNEQFF.